This record covers a single TCR beta chain. This record comes from a study of blood T cell repertoires in COVID-19. Study-level background: COVID-19 samples from acute and convalescent phases originated in the United States, Italy and Spain. From T cells, B-cell-depleted T cells, or PBMCs came the material, which was cDNA or gDNA.

V was clipped by 8 bases and J by 0 bases; unmatched bases: 6. CDR3 length: 17 residues. Germline CDR1 and CDR2: LGHDT and YNNKEL (reference sequence). Method: immunoSEQ multiplex PCR; TCRdb's copy keeps in-frame clones and lacks some. The table lists 200,000 to 250,000 clones, nearly 90% of them singletons, with approximately 2.2% in the top ten. J is TRBJ2-6 and V is TRBV3-1 (or the pseudogene TRBV3-2); 11 nucleotides agree with TRBD1. The receptor was derived from a woman aged 40 to 49 who had recovered from COVID-19. The material sequenced was peripheral blood. The DNA of the CDR3 is TGTGCCAGCGGTACCGGGACAGGGGGCTCTGGGGCCAACGTCCTGACTTTC. This encodes CASGTGTGGSGANVLTF.